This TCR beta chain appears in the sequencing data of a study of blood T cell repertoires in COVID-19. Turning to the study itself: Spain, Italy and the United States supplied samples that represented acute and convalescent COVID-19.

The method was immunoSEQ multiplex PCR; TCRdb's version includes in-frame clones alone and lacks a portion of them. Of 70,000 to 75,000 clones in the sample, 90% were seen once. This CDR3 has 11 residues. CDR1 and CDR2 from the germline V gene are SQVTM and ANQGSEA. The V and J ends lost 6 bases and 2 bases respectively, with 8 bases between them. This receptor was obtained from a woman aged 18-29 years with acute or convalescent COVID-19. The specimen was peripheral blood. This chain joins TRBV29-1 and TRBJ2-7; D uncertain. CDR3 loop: CSVGTPYEQYF. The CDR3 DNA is TGCAGCGTCGGTACTCCCTACGAGCAGTACTTC.